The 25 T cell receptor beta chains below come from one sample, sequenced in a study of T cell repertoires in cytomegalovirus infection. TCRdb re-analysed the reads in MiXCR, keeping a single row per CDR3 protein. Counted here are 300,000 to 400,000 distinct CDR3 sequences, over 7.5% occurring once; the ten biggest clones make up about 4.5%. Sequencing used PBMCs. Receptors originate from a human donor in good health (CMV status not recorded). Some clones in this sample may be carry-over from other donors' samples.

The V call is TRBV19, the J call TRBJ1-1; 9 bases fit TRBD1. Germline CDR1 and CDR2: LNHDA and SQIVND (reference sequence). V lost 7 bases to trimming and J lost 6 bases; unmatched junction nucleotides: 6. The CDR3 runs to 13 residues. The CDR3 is CASKGQGEAEAFF. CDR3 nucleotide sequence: TGTGCCAGTAAGGGACAGGGAGAAGCTGAAGCTTTCTTT.

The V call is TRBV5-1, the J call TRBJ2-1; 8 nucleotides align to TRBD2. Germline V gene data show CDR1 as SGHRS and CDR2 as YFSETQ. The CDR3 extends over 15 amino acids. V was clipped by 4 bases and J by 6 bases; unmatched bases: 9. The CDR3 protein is CASSQRSGGGNEQFF. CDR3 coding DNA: TGCGCCAGCAGCCAGCGGTCCGGGGGGGGCAATGAGCAGTTCTTC.

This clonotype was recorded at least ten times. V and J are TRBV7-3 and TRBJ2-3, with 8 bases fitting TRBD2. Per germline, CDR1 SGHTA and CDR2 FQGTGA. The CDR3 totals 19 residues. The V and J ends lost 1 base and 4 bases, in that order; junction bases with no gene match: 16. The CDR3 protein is CASSLKGLAAREVPDTQYF. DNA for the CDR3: TGTGCCAGCAGCTTAAAGGGCCTAGCGGCGCGGGAGGTCCCAGATACGCAGTATTTT.

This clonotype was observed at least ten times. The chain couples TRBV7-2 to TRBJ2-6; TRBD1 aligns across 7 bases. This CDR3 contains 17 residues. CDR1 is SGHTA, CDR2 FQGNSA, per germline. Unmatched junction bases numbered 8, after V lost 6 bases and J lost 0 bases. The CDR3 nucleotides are TGTGCCAGCAGGACCCGACAGGGAGACTCTGGGGCCAACGTCCTGACTTTC. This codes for CASRTRQGDSGANVLTF.

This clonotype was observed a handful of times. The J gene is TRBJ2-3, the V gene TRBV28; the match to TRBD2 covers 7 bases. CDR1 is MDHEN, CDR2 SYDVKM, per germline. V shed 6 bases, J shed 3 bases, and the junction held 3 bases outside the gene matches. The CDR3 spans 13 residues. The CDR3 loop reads CASSRSGTDTQYF. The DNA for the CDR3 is TGTGCCAGCAGCCGTAGCGGGACAGATACGCAGTATTTT.

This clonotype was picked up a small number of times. The CDR3, as DNA: TGCGCCAGCAGTGGTTGGGACAATCAGCCCCAGCATTTT. This codes for CASSGWDNQPQHF. V usage is TRBV10-2 and J usage is TRBJ1-5, with D uncertain. The CDR3 length is 13 residues. Germline values: CDR1 WSHSY, CDR2 SAAADI. V dropped 4 bases and J dropped 3 bases, with 7 bases sitting between them.

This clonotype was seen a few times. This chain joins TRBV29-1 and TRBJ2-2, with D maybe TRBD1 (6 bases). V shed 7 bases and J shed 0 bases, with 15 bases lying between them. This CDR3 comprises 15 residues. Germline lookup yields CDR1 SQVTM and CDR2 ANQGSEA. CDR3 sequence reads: CSARQGIANTGELFF. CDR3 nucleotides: TGCAGCGCTCGCCAGGGGATAGCGAACACCGGGGAGCTGTTTTTT.

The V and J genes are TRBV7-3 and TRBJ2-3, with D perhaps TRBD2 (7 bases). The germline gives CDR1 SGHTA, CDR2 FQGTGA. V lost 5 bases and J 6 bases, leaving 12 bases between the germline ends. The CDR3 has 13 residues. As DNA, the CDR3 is TGTGCCAGCAGCCCCGAGGGGGGGGATACGCAGTATTTT. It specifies CASSPEGGDTQYF.

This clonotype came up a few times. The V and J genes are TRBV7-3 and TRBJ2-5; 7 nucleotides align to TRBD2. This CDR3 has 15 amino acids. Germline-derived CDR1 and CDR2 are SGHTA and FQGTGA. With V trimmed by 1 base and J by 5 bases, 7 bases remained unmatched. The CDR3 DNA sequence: TGTGCCAGCAGCTTAAGCGGGGGAATCGGGGAGACCCAGTACTTC. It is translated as CASSLSGGIGETQYF.

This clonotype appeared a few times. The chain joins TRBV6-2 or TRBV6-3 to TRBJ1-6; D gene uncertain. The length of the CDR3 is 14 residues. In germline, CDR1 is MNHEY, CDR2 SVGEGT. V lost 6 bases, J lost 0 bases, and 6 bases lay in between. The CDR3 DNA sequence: TGTGCCAGCAGACAGCCCTCCTATAATTCACCCCTCCACTTT. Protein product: CASRQPSYNSPLHF.

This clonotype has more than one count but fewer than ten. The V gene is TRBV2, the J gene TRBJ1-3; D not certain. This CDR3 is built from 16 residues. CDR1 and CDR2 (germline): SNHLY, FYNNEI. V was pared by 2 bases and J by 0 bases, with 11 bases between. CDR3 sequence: CASSEFWSFSGNTIYF. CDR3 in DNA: TGTGCCAGCAGTGAATTCTGGTCGTTCTCTGGAAACACCATATATTTT.

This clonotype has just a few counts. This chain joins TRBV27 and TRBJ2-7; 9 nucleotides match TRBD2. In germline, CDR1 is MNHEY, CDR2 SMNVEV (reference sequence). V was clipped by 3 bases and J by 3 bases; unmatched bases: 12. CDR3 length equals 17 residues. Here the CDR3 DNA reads TGTGCCAGCAGTTTTGGGACCCGGCGGGGGGGCCTCTACGAGCAGTACTTC. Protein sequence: CASSFGTRRGGLYEQYF.

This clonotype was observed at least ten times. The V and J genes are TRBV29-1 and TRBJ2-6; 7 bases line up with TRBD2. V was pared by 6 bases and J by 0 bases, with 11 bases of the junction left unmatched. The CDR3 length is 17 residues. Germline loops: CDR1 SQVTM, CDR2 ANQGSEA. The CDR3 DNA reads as TGCAGCGTGACCCTGGGAGGGCCATCCTCTGGGGCCAACGTCCTGACTTTC. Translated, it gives CSVTLGGPSSGANVLTF. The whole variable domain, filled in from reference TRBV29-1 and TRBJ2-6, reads SAVISQKPSRDICQRGTSLTIQCQVDSQVTMMFWYRQQPGQSLTLIATANQGSEATYESGFVIDKFPISRPNLTFSTLTVSNMSPEDSSIYLCSVTLGGPSSGANVLTFGAGSRLTVL.

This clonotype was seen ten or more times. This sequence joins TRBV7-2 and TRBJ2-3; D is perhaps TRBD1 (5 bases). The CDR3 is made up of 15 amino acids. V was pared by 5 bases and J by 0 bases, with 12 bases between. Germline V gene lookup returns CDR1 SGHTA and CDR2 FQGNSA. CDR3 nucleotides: TGTGCCAGCAGCAGGACACAGGACAGCACAGATACGCAGTATTTT. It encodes CASSRTQDSTDTQYF.

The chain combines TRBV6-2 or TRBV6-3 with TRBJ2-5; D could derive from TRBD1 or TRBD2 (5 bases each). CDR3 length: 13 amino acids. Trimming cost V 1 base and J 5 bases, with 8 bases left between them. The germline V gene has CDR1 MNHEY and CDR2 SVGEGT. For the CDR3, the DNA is TGTGCCAGCAGTTACTACGGGGCGGAGACCCAGTACTTC. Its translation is CASSYYGAETQYF.

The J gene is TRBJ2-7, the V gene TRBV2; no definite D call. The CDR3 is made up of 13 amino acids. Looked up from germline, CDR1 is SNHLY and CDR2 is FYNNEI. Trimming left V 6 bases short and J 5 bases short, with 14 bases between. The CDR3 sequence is CASRRDPPNEQYF. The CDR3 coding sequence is TGTGCCAGCAGGAGAGACCCCCCTAACGAGCAGTACTTC.

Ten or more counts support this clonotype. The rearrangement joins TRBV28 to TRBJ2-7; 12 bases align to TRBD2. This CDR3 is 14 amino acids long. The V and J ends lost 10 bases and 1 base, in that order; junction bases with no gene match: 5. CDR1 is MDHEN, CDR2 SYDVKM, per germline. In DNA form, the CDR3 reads TGTGCCACCACGGGGACTAGCGGGTCCTACGAGCAGTACTTC. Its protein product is CATTGTSGSYEQYF.

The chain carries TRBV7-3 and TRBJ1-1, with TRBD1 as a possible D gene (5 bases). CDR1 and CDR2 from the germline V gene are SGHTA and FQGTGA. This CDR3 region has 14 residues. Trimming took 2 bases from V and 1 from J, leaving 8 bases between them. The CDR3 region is CASSLGASNTEAFF. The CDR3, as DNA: TGTGCCAGCAGCTTAGGGGCCTCGAACACTGAAGCTTTCTTT.

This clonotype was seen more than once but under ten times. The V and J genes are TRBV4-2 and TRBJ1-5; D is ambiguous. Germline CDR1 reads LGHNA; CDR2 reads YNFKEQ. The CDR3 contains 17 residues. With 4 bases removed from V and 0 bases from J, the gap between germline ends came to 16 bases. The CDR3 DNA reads TGTGCCAGCAGCCCTACGGAGGGAGAGTTTAGCAATCAGCCCCAGCATTTT. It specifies CASSPTEGEFSNQPQHF.

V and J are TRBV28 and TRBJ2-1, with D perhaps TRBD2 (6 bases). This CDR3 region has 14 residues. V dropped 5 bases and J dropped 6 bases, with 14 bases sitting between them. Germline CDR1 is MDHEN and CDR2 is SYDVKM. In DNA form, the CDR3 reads TGTGCCAGCAGTCCTCGAGGAGCGGGCAATGAGCAGTTCTTC. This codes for CASSPRGAGNEQFF.

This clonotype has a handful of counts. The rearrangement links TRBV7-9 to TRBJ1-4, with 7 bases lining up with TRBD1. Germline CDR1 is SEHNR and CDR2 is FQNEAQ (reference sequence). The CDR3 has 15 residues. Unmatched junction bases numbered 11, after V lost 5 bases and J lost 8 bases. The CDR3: CASSPLQGSGEKLFF. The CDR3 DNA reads TGTGCCAGCAGCCCCTTACAGGGGTCAGGGGAAAAACTGTTTTTT.

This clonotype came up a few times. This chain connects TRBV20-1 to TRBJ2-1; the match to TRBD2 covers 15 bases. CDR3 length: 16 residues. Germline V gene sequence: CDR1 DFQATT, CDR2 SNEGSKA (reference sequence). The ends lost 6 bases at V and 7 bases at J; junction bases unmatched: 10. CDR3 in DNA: TGCAGTGCCCATCCGGGACTAGCGGGGGGATTTAATGAGCAGTTCTTC. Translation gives CSAHPGLAGGFNEQFF.

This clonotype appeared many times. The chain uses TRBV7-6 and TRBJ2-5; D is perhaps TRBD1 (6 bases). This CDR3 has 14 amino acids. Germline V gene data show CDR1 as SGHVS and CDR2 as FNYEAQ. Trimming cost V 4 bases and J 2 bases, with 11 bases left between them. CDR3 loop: CASSSAGVQETQYF. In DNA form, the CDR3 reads TGTGCCAGCAGCTCCGCAGGGGTTCAAGAGACCCAGTACTTC.

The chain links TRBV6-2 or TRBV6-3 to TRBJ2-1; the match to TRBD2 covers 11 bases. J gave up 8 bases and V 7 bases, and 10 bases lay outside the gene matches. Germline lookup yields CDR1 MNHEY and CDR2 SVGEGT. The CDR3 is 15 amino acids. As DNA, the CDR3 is TGTGCCAGCAAAGTCGGGCTAGCGGGGGGTCATGAGCAGTTCTTC. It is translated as CASKVGLAGGHEQFF.

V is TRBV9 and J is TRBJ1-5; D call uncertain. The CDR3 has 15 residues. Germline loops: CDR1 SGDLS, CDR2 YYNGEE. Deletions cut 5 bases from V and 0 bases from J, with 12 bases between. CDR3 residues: CASRGTVYSNQPQHF. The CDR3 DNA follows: TGTGCCAGCAGGGGCACAGTTTATAGCAATCAGCCCCAGCATTTT.